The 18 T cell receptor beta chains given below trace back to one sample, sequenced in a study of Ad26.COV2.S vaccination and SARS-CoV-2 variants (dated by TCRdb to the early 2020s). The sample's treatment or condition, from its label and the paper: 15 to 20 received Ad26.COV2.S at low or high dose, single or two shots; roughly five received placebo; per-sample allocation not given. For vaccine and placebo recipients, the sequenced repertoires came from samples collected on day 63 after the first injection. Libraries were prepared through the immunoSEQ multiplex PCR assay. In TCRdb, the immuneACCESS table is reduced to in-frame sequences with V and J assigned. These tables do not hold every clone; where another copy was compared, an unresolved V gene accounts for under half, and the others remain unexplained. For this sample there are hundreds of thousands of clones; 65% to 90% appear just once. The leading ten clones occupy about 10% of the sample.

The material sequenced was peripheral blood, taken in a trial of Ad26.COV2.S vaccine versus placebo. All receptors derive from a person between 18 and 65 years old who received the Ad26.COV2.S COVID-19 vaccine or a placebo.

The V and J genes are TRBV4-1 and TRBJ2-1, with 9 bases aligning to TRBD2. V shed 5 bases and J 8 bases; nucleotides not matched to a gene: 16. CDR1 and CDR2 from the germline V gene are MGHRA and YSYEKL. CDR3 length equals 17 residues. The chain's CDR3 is CASSERSGGIWPDEQFF. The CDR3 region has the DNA TGCGCCAGCAGCGAGCGTAGCGGGGGAATTTGGCCCGATGAGCAGTTCTTC.

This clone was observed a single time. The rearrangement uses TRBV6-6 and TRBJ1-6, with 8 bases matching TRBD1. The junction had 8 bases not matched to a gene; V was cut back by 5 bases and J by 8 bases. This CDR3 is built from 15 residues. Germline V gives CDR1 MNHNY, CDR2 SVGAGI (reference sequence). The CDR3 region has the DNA TGTGCCAGCAGTCAACCAGGGGGCGCGGATTCACCCCTCCACTTT. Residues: CASSQPGGADSPLHF.

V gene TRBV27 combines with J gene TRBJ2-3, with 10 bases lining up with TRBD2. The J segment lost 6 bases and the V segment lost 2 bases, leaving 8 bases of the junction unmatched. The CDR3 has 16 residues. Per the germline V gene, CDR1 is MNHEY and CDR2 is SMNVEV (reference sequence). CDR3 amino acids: CASSLVASGSPDTQYF. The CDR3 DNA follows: TGTGCCAGCAGTTTAGTGGCTAGCGGGAGTCCGGATACGCAGTATTTT.

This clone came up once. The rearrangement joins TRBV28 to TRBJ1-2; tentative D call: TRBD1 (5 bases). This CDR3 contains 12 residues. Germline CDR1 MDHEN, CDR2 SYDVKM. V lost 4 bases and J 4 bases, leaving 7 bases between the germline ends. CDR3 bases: TGTGCCAGCAGTTGGGGGGTCTATGGCTACACCTTC. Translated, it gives CASSWGVYGYTF.

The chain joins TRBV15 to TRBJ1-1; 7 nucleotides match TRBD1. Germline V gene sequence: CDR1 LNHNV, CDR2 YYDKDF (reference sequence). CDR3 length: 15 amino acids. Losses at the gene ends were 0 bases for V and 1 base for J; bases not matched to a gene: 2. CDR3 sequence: CATSREKGANTEAFF. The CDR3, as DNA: TGTGCCACCAGCAGAGAGAAGGGGGCGAACACTGAAGCTTTCTTT.

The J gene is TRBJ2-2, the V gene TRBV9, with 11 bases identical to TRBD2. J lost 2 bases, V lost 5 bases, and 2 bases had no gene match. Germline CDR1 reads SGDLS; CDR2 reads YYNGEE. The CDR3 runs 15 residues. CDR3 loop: CASRGLAANTGELFF. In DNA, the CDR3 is TGTGCCAGCAGGGGACTAGCGGCTAACACCGGGGAGCTGTTTTTT. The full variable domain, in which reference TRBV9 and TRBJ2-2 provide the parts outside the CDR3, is DSGVTQTPKHLITATGQRVTLRCSPRSGDLSVYWYQQSLDQGLQFLIQYYNGEERAKGNILERFSAQQFPDLHSELNLSSLELGDSALYFCASRGLAANTGELFFGEGSRLTVL.

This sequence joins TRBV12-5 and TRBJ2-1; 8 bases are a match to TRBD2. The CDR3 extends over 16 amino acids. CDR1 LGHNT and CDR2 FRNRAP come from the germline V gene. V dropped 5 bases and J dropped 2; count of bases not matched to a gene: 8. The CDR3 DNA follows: TGTGCTAGTGGTCGCCCGACTAGCGACCCCTACAATGAGCAGTTCTTC. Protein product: CASGRPTSDPYNEQFF. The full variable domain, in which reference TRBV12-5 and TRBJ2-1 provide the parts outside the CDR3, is DARVTQTPRHKVTEMGQEVTMRCQPILGHNTVFWYRQTMMQGLELLAYFRNRAPLDDSGMPKDRFSAEMPDATLATLKIQPSEPRDSAVYFCASGRPTSDPYNEQFFGPGTRLTVL.

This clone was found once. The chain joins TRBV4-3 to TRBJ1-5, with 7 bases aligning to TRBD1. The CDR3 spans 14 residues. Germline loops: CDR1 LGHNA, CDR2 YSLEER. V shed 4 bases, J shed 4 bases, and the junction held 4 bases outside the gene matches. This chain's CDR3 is CASSLGTVNQPQHF. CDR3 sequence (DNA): TGCGCCAGCAGCCTTGGGACAGTTAATCAGCCCCAGCATTTT.

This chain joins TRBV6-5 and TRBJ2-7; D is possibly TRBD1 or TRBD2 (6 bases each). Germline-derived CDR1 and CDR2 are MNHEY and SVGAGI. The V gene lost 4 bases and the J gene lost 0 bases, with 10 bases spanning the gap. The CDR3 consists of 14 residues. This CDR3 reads CASSLGGSSYEQYF. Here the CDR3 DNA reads TGTGCCAGCAGTTTAGGGGGGAGCTCCTACGAGCAGTACTTC.

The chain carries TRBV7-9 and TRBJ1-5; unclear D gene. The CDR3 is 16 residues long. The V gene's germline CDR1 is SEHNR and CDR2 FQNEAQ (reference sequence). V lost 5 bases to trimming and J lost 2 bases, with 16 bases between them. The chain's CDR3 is CASSDHGIEGNQPQHF. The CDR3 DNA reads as TGTGCCAGCAGCGACCACGGGATCGAGGGCAATCAGCCCCAGCATTTT.

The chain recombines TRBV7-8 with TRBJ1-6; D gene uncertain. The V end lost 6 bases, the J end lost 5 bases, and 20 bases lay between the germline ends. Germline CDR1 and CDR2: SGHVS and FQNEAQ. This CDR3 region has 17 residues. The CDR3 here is CASRGPRFTGHNSPLHF. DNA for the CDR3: TGTGCCAGCAGAGGACCTAGATTTACCGGTCATAATTCACCCCTCCACTTT.

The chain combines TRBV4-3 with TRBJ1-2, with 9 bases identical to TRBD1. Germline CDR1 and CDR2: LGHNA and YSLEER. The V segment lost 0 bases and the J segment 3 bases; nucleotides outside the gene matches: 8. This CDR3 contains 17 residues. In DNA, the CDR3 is TGCGCCAGCAGCCAAGATGGGGGGGACAGGGAGTACTATGGCTACACCTTC. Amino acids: CASSQDGGDREYYGYTF.

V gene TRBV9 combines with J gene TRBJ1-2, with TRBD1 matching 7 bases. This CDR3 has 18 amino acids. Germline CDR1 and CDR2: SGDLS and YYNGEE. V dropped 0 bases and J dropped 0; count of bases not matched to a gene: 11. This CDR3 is CASSVGRDRGNANYGYTF. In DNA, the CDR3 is TGTGCCAGCAGCGTAGGGCGGGACAGAGGAAACGCTAACTATGGCTACACCTTC.

In DNA, the CDR3 is TGTGCCAGCATAGTAAGGACTGAAGCTTTCTTT. Residues: CASIVRTEAFF. J is TRBJ1-1 and V is TRBV2, with unresolved D. Trimming removed 7 bases from V and 5 bases from J, with 8 bases in between. Germline-derived CDR1 and CDR2 are SNHLY and FYNNEI. The CDR3 runs 11 residues. The whole variable domain, filled in from reference TRBV2 and TRBJ1-1, reads EPEVTQTPSHQVTQMGQEVILRCVPISNHLYFYWYRQILGQKVEFLVSFYNNEISEKSEIFDDQFSVERPDGSNFTLKIRSTKLEDSAMYFCASIVRTEAFFGQGTRLTVV.

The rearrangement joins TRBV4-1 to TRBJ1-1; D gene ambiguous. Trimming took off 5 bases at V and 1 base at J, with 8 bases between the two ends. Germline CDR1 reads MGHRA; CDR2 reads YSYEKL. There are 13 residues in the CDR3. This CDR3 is CASSSYRNTEAFF. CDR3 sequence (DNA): TGCGCCAGCAGCTCTTACAGGAACACTGAAGCTTTCTTT.

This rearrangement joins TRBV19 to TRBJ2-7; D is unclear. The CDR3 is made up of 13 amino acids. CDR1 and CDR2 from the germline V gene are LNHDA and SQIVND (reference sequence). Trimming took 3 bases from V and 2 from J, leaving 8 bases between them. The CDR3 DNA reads TGTGCCAGTAGTATCCTGCATACCTACGAGCAGTACTTC. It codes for CASSILHTYEQYF.

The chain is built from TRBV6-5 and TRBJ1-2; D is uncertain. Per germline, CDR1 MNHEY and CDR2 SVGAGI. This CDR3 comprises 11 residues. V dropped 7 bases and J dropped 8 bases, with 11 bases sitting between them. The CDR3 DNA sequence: TGTGCCAGCAAGAGTTTCAAAGGCTACACCTTC. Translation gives CASKSFKGYTF.

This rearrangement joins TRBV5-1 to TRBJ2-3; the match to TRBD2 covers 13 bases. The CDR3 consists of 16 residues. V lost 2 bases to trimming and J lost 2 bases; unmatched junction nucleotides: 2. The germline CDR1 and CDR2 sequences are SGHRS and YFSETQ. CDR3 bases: TGCGCCAGCAGCTTAGGGACTAGCGGGACCACAGATACGCAGTATTTT. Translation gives CASSLGTSGTTDTQYF. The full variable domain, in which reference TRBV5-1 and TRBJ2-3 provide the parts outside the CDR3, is KAGVTQTPRYLIKTRGQQVTLSCSPISGHRSVSWYQQTPGQGLQFLFEYFSETQRNKGNFPGRFSGRQFSNSRSEMNVSTLELGDSALYLCASSLGTSGTTDTQYFGPGTRLTVL.